A selection of T cell receptor beta chains follows, all from one sample in a study of T-cell reconstitution after alpha-beta-depleted transplantation in children. TCRdb re-analysed the PCR reads in MiXCR, keeping a single row per CDR3 protein. The top ten clones hold 3% to 3.5% of a sample with about 190,000 distinct CDR3 sequences, over 5.5% of them seen once. Material: PBMCs from the stem cell graft donor, obtained from the stem cell graft. The receptor source for this set is a human donor who donated a stem cell graft to a child with Wiskott-Aldrich syndrome. Both conserved end residues are trimmed from each CDR3.

V	J	CDR3
TRBV7-2	TRBJ2-1	ASSARGQLWDEQF
TRBV6-6	TRBJ1-5	ASMSGSNQPQH
TRBV29-1	TRBJ2-1	SVDQGRITNEQF
TRBV3-1	TRBJ1-2	ASSQGLGDYGYT
TRBV5-1	TRBJ1-2	ASSLDASTNYGYT
TRBV18	TRBJ1-1	ASSLNSGTEAF
TRBV5-1	TRBJ2-1	ASSLESLTSSYNEQF
TRBV11-1	TRBJ2-3	ASSLASASGIGGTDTQY
TRBV12-3/TRBV12-4	TRBJ1-2	ASSRQGEDYGYT
TRBV5-1	TRBJ1-3	ASSLAGSGNTIY
TRBV5-5	TRBJ2-2	ASSLVAGTGELF
TRBV12-3/TRBV12-4	TRBJ2-1	ASSFQRPLSSYNEQF
TRBV2	TRBJ2-7	ASSEWRDRGFATSGYEQY
TRBV20-1	TRBJ1-2	SARDSTTVYGYT
TRBV15	TRBJ2-7	ATSREKGAGAYEQY
TRBV12-3/TRBV12-4	TRBJ2-3	ASSLGQGDDTQY
TRBV30	TRBJ2-5	AWSVQIQETQY
TRBV25-1	TRBJ1-4	ASSRTGTEKLF
TRBV24-1	TRBJ2-1	ATSDAGFNEQF
TRBV21-1	TRBJ1-5	ASRPPPKYSNQPQH